What follows are 16 T cell receptor beta chains derived from one specimen sequenced in a study of long-term antiretroviral therapy in people with HIV. immunoSEQ v3.0 was run at survey level. The protocol was immunoSEQ multiplex PCR, while the TCRdb copy is restricted to in-frame clones and leaves out a portion. The profile shows roughly 10,000 clones, around 85% of them singletons. The sequenced sample was unsorted PBMCs, obtained 1.8 years after starting antiretroviral therapy. Source of these receptors: a man in his forties with HIV.

The V call is TRBV2, the J call TRBJ2-7, with 8 nucleotides matching TRBD1. The J segment lost 3 bases and the V segment lost 1 base, leaving 5 bases of the junction unmatched. CDR1 and CDR2 (germline): SNHLY, FYNNEI. The CDR3 length is 15 residues. CDR3 protein: CASSEVDRALYEQYF. CDR3 DNA: TGTGCCAGCAGTGAAGTGGACAGGGCCCTCTACGAGCAGTACTTC.

V gene TRBV30 combines with J gene TRBJ2-7; weak D call: TRBD1 (5 bases). From germline, CDR1 is GTSNPN and CDR2 SVGIG (reference sequence). The CDR3 loop spans 13 amino acids. DNA for the CDR3: TGTGCTAAGGTGGATTGCAGGGTGGGAGAGCAGTACTTC. This encodes CAKVDCRVGEQYF.

The chain links TRBV28 to TRBJ1-2; tentatively, D is TRBD1 (5 bases). The CDR3 spans 14 residues. The V gene lost 7 bases and the J gene lost 4 bases, with 16 bases spanning the gap. Looked up from germline, CDR1 is MDHEN and CDR2 is SYDVKM. In nucleotides, the CDR3 is TGTGCCAGCACCCCCGGGGGGAATTTCTATGGCTACACCTTC. The encoded protein is CASTPGGNFYGYTF.

This clone was recorded a few times. The chain has TRBV27 and TRBJ2-7; either TRBD1 or TRBD2 may supply D (5 bases each). Trimming stripped 6 bases from V and 7 bases from J, with 16 bases between. The CDR3 spans 13 residues. Germline V CDR1 and CDR2: MNHEY, SMNVEV (reference sequence). CDR3 loop: CASSFGGLREQYF. Here the CDR3 DNA reads TGTGCCAGCAGCTTTGGGGGTTTGCGGGAGCAGTACTTC.

Judged by abundance, this clone is medium-sized. The chain couples TRBV28 to TRBJ1-2, with a tentative D call TRBD1 (6 bases). Trimming took off 4 bases at V and 4 bases at J, with 22 bases between the two ends. CDR1 is MDHEN, CDR2 SYDVKM, per germline. The CDR3 covers 17 residues. CDR3 coding DNA: TGTGCCAGCAGTTCTGAAAAACAGGGACCGATTTTCTATGGCTACACCTTC. Translation gives CASSSEKQGPIFYGYTF.

The chain employs TRBV5-1 and TRBJ2-3; 9 bases are a match to TRBD1. With 3 bases clipped from V and 4 bases from J, the junction kept 6 bases outside the gene matches. The CDR3 has 15 residues. The germline gives CDR1 SGHRS, CDR2 YFSETQ. The CDR3 here is CASSSTGQGSDTQYF. CDR3 in DNA: TGCGCCAGCAGCTCAACGGGACAGGGATCAGATACGCAGTATTTT. Full variable domain (remainder filled in from reference TRBV5-1 and TRBJ2-3): KAGVTQTPRYLIKTRGQQVTLSCSPISGHRSVSWYQQTPGQGLQFLFEYFSETQRNKGNFPGRFSGRQFSNSRSEMNVSTLELGDSALYLCASSSTGQGSDTQYFGPGTRLTVL.

This clone was detected only once. The rearrangement joins TRBV29-1 to TRBJ2-7; TRBD1 matches at 10 bases. The CDR3 has 12 amino acids. Germline CDR1 reads SQVTM; CDR2 reads ANQGSEA. V was clipped by 6 bases and J by 7 bases; unmatched bases: 6. The CDR3 DNA is TGCAGCGTCCGACAGGGGGCGCGGGAGCAGTACTTC. Residues: CSVRQGAREQYF.

The rearrangement links TRBV7-9 to TRBJ2-3, with 7 bases that match TRBD2. The J segment lost 2 bases and the V segment lost 4 bases, leaving 6 bases of the junction unmatched. CDR1 and CDR2 from the germline V gene are SEHNR and FQNEAQ (reference sequence). The CDR3 loop spans 15 amino acids. CDR3 in DNA: TGTGCCAGCAGCTCCTCGGGAGGATACACAGATACGCAGTATTTT. Translating gives CASSSSGGYTDTQYF. Based on the CDR3 plus reference TRBV7-9 and TRBJ2-3, the full variable domain is DTGVSQNPRHKITKRGQNVTFRCDPISEHNRLYWYRQTLGQGPEFLTYFQNEAQLEKSRLLSDRFSAERPKGSFSTLEIQRTEQGDSAMYLCASSSSGGYTDTQYFGPGTRLTVL.

By proportion, this clone is medium-sized. The rearrangement links TRBV27 to TRBJ1-4, with unresolved D. The CDR3 loop spans 11 amino acids. Germline V gene lookup returns CDR1 MNHEY and CDR2 SMNVEV (reference sequence). With 5 bases removed from V and 9 bases from J, the gap between germline ends came to 7 bases. CDR3 loop: CASSSRKKLFF. In DNA, the CDR3 is TGTGCCAGCAGTAGCCGAAAAAAACTGTTTTTT.

This rearrangement joins TRBV29-1 to TRBJ1-4; 8 bases line up with TRBD1. With 2 bases clipped from V and 7 bases from J, the junction kept 6 bases outside the gene matches. CDR1 and CDR2 from the germline V gene are SQVTM and ANQGSEA. This CDR3 has 14 residues. The CDR3 reads CSVETGGFSEKLFF. In nucleotides, the CDR3 is TGCAGCGTTGAAACAGGGGGTTTTAGTGAAAAACTGTTTTTT.

The genes are TRBV4-3 and TRBJ2-7, with D perhaps TRBD1 (6 bases). Between the trimmed V and J ends, which lost 1 base and 2 bases, there was a span of 9 bases. Germline CDR1 reads LGHNA; CDR2 reads YSLEER. The CDR3 runs 14 residues. The CDR3, as DNA: TGCGCCAGCAGCCAAGGAACAGGGCCCTACGAGCAGTACTTC. It yields the protein CASSQGTGPYEQYF.

The V call is TRBV6-6, the J call TRBJ2-7; 9 nucleotides line up with TRBD2. Germline-derived CDR1 and CDR2 are MNHNY and SVGAGI (reference sequence). The CDR3 contains 14 residues. V trimming: 4 bases; J trimming: 3 bases; junction bases outside the gene matches: 4. Written as DNA, the CDR3 is TGTGCCAGCAGTTCCCTTAGCGGGAGCTACGAGCAGTACTTC. Translation: CASSSLSGSYEQYF.

The chain recombines TRBV5-6 with TRBJ2-3; D may be TRBD2 (5 bases). This CDR3 contains 14 residues. Germline V CDR1 and CDR2: SGHDT, YYEEEE. Trimming shortened V by 0 bases and J by 6 bases, and 11 bases separated the two germline ends. CDR3 bases: TGTGCCAGCAGCTTGGTTAGGGTAGCGGATACGCAGTATTTT. Protein sequence: CASSLVRVADTQYF.

J is TRBJ2-7 and V is TRBV7-6; weak D call: TRBD2 (7 bases). Germline V gene sequence: CDR1 SGHVS, CDR2 FNYEAQ. This CDR3 has 14 residues. Trimming left V 5 bases short and J 3 bases short, with 14 bases between. This chain's CDR3 is CASSRGGAVYEQYF. In nucleotides, the CDR3 is TGTGCCAGCAGCCGAGGGGGGGCGGTCTACGAGCAGTACTTC. Together with reference TRBV7-6 and TRBJ2-7, the CDR3 gives the full variable domain: GAGVSQSPRYKVTKRGQDVALRCDPISGHVSLYWYRQALGQGPEFLTYFNYEAQQDKSGLPNDRFSAERPEGSISTLTIQRTEQRDSAMYRCASSRGGAVYEQYFGPGTRLTVT.

The chain uses TRBV28 and TRBJ2-3; possible D gene TRBD1, 5 bases. With 4 bases removed from V and 9 bases from J, the gap between germline ends came to 17 bases. CDR3 length: 14 residues. Germline V gene data show CDR1 as MDHEN and CDR2 as SYDVKM. The CDR3 DNA follows: TGTGCCAGCAGTTCCTCGCCGACAGCACCAACGCAGTATTTT. Translating it yields CASSSSPTAPTQYF.

The sample holds one count of this clone. The chain links TRBV6-1 to TRBJ1-1; no clear D gene. Trimming shortened V by 3 bases and J by 0 bases, and 8 bases separated the two germline ends. The CDR3 covers 14 residues. Germline V gene data show CDR1 as MNHNS and CDR2 as SASEGT. The CDR3: CASSDTNMNTEAFF. CDR3 bases: TGTGCCAGCAGTGACACAAACATGAACACTGAAGCTTTCTTT.